What follows is one T cell receptor (beta chain) and its context. The entry originates in a study of blood T cell repertoires in COVID-19. Repertoires were generated with immunoSEQ multiplex PCR, while TCRdb's copy carries only in-frame clones and drops some. This sample has about 160,000 clones; 75% to 90% occur once, and the top ten carry roughly 9.5%. This sequence originates from a woman of 80 years or more with active or convalescent COVID-19. The specimen sequenced was peripheral blood.

CDR3 DNA: TGTGCCAGCAGTGAACCGGGGGTGTGGGACACTGAAGCTTTCTTT. Protein product: CASSEPGVWDTEAFF. The J gene is TRBJ1-1, the V gene TRBV6-1; weak D call: TRBD1 (5 bases). The CDR3 consists of 15 residues. V was cut by 2 bases and J by 3 bases, with 13 bases left in between. Looked up from germline, CDR1 is MNHNS and CDR2 is SASEGT.